One and the same sample provided the 3 T cell receptor beta chains below, sequenced in a study of T cells in Graves' hyperthyroidism and ophthalmopathy. What was amplified from RNA transcripts were TCR beta CDR3 regions. The primer set for the first-round RT-PCR of the TCR CDR3 was HTBI. MiXCR, applied by TCRdb to the multiplex PCR reads, yields one record per CDR3 protein. The sample holds about 640,000 distinct CDR3 sequences, about 14% seen once. Sequencing was carried out using blood. These receptors were taken from a woman aged 45-65 years with Graves' ophthalmopathy.

The chain uses TRBV6-5 and TRBJ2-5, with D perhaps matching TRBD1 (5 bases). The V end lost 2 bases, the J end lost 2 bases, and 9 bases lay between the germline ends. Germline V gene lookup returns CDR1 MNHEY and CDR2 SVGAGI. This CDR3 spans 14 amino acids. The CDR3 DNA sequence: TGTGCCAGCAGTTACCAAGGGGCTCAAGAGACCCAGTACTTC. It is translated as CASSYQGAQETQYF.

V usage is TRBV14 and J usage is TRBJ1-2, with D tentatively TRBD1 (5 bases). The CDR3 sequence is 15 residues long. The V gene lost 1 base and the J gene lost 2 bases, with 11 bases spanning the gap. Germline V gene sequence: CDR1 SGHDN, CDR2 FVKESK. CDR3 in amino acids: CASSQGDRPNYGYTF. The CDR3 DNA follows: TGTGCCAGCAGCCAAGGGGACCGACCCAACTATGGCTACACCTTC.

This clonotype was detected a few times. The gene calls are TRBV5-1 and TRBJ2-5, with TRBD2 identical over 9 bases. V trimming: 2 bases; J trimming: 2 bases; junction bases outside the gene matches: 4. Looked up from germline, CDR1 is SGHRS and CDR2 is YFSETQ. This CDR3 is built from 15 residues. As DNA, the CDR3 is TGCGCCAGCAGCTTTCTAGCGGGGACGCAAGAGACCCAGTACTTC. Its protein is CASSFLAGTQETQYF.